The clone carrying this TCR beta chain was counted only a few times. Its antigen remains unidentified. There were likely unrecorded immune exposures, though donors were nominally healthy when sampled. The PCR employed 60 Vbeta primers together with 13 Jbeta primers. Method: immunoSEQ multiplex PCR; TCRdb's copy keeps in-frame clones and lacks some. The sample lists about 64,000 clones, around 66% occurring once. This sample was included in a study of cytomegalovirus exposure and HLA in healthy donors. This CDR3 is built from 14 residues. Germline lookup yields CDR1 MNHEY and CDR2 SMNVEV (reference sequence). Trimming cost V 6 bases and J 8 bases; bases outside gene matches: 8. Study findings and constraints: Within an earlier analysis, most TCR beta V segments proved productive either about 87% or about 30% of the time. Later genetic work tied a missense DCLRE1C variant to beta-chain V and J trimming.

Sequencing was done on a sample of PBMCs. The chain links TRBV27 to TRBJ1-4, with 8 bases aligning to TRBD1. This TCR was recovered from a male donor in good health and CMV-seropositive. CDR3 in amino acids: CASRKQGGEEKLFF. CDR3 nucleotides: TGTGCCAGCAGGAAACAGGGGGGAGAGGAAAAACTGTTTTTT.